This T cell receptor (beta chain) came from a study of blood T cell repertoires in COVID-19. Here immunoSEQ multiplex PCR was the method, and the copy in TCRdb shows in-frame clones only, minus some. The sample holds fewer than 350,000 clones; about 85% are singletons and the top ten take about 2.7%. This CDR3 comprises 16 residues. The V gene's germline CDR1 is SGHDN and CDR2 FVKESK. Trimming cost V 5 bases and J 9 bases; bases outside gene matches: 15. This chain joins TRBV14 and TRBJ2-1; the match to TRBD2 covers 8 bases. What was sequenced was PBMCs or T cells enriched from blood (not recorded which). This clonotype was obtained from a woman aged 50 to 65 who had recovered from COVID-19. The CDR3 reads CASSYAGTRGLGEQFF. The CDR3 DNA is TGTGCCAGCAGCTATGCCGGGACTAGAGGGCTGGGTGAGCAGTTCTTC. Filled out from reference TRBV14 and TRBJ2-1, the complete variable domain reads EAGVTQFPSHSVIEKGQTVTLRCDPISGHDNLYWYRRVMGKEIKFLLHFVKESKQDESGMPNNRFLAERTGGTYSTLKVQPAELEDSGVYFCASSYAGTRGLGEQFFGPGTRLTVL.